The 7 T cell receptor beta chains below were found in one sample sequenced in a study of CD8+ T cells in alopecia areata. Sequencing templates came from extracted RNA that was reverse transcribed into cDNA. TCRdb keeps only in-frame clones here, not all; method: immunoSEQ multiplex PCR. This sample has about 210,000 clones; 50% to 70% occur once, and the top ten carry 1.6%. The treatment: oral pan-JAK inhibitor, 5-10 mg twice daily. Sequencing was performed on CD4+ T cells sorted from blood, taken at week 4, from a patient treated with tofacitinib. These receptor sequences come from a human donor with alopecia areata.

The gene calls are TRBV9 and TRBJ2-1, with D perhaps TRBD1 or TRBD2 (5 bases each). The V gene lost 2 bases and the J gene lost 5 bases, with 23 bases spanning the gap. The CDR3 is 18 residues long. Germline V CDR1 and CDR2: SGDLS, YYNGEE. CDR3 sequence (DNA): TGTGCCAGCAGCGTCCAGCTGGGGACGGCGTTAGGGAACAATGAGCAGTTCTTC. As protein: CASSVQLGTALGNNEQFF.

The chain is built from TRBV23-1 and TRBJ1-1; D may be TRBD1 (5 bases). TRBV23-1 is an ORF, and what it does is uncertain. The V end was cut by 2 bases, the J end by 2 bases, with 6 bases between. CDR3 size: 13 residues. CDR3 loop: CASSQDSNTEAFF. The DNA for the CDR3 is TGCGCCAGCAGTCAAGACAGTAACACTGAAGCTTTCTTT.

The rearrangement uses TRBV5-1 and TRBJ1-2; TRBD1 agrees at 8 bases. Germline-derived CDR1 and CDR2 are SGHRS and YFSETQ. After removal of 3 bases from V and 0 bases from J, the junction contained 7 bases not matched to a gene. The CDR3 contains 16 residues. The CDR3 sequence: CASSSDRENANYGYTF. The CDR3 coding sequence is TGCGCCAGCAGCTCGGACAGGGAGAACGCTAACTATGGCTACACCTTC.

This clone was observed a handful of times. The chain joins TRBV10-3 to TRBJ1-5; TRBD1 might be the D (5 bases). This CDR3 comprises 13 residues. Germline V CDR1 and CDR2: ENHRY, SYGVKD. Trimming removed 2 bases at V and 6 bases at J, with 8 bases between. CDR3 sequence reads: CAISEAGTQPQHF. Here the CDR3 DNA reads TGTGCCATCAGTGAGGCAGGGACTCAGCCCCAGCATTTT.

The chain links TRBV5-1 to TRBJ2-3, with 8 bases lining up with TRBD2. Germline trimming cut 2 bases from V and 4 bases from J; bases unmatched to any gene: 6. Germline V gene sequence: CDR1 SGHRS, CDR2 YFSETQ. The length of the CDR3 is 15 residues. The CDR3 region has the DNA TGCGCCAGCAGCTTAGAGGGTAGCGGGGCAGATACGCAGTATTTT. This translates into CASSLEGSGADTQYF.

The chain recombines TRBV29-1 with TRBJ1-1; the match to TRBD1 covers 7 bases. The CDR3 runs 15 residues. With V trimmed by 2 bases and J by 0 bases, 6 bases remained unmatched. Germline V gene sequence: CDR1 SQVTM, CDR2 ANQGSEA. CDR3 protein: CSVEQGQTMNTEAFF. As DNA, the CDR3 is TGCAGCGTTGAACAGGGACAGACCATGAACACTGAAGCTTTCTTT.

The CDR3 loop is CASSEAFVQANTEAFF. The CDR3 DNA reads as TGTGCCAGCAGTGAGGCTTTTGTGCAGGCGAACACTGAAGCTTTCTTT. The chain employs TRBV25-1 and TRBJ1-1; D is undetermined. This CDR3 contains 16 residues. Per germline, CDR1 MGHDK and CDR2 SYGVNS. Between the trimmed V and J ends, which lost 3 bases and 1 base, there was a span of 15 bases.